This is a list of T cell receptor beta chains from one sample in a study of T cell repertoires in ileal Crohn's disease. TCRdb's copy holds only in-frame clones and misses some; the assay was immunoSEQ multiplex PCR. Here the sample spans roughly 30,000 clones, over 75% being singletons. The sequencing sample was made of ileal tissue. The receptors were gathered from an adult with Crohn's disease. CDR3s include the opening cysteine and the closing phenylalanine or tryptophan. A D gene is named only where the DNA matches it firmly. Size is stated for part of the rows, as once, few or many counts, or as a class when the clone is expanded.

d_gene: -
v_gene: TRBV19
abundance: -
j_gene: TRBJ1-6
CDR3aa: CASSSGQINNSPLHF
CDR3nt: TGTGCCAGTAGCAGCGGCCAAATTAATAATTCACCCCTCCACTTT

d_gene: -
v_gene: TRBV9
abundance: -
j_gene: TRBJ2-7
CDR3aa: CASSVESGYSYEQYF
CDR3nt: TGTGCCAGCAGCGTAGAAAGCGGCTACTCCTACGAGCAGTACTTC

d_gene: -
v_gene: TRBV29-1
abundance: -
j_gene: TRBJ2-1
CDR3aa: CSALGQGSYNEQFF
CDR3nt: TGCAGCGCCCTGGGGCAGGGGTCCTACAATGAGCAGTTCTTC

d_gene: -
v_gene: TRBV5-1
abundance: -
j_gene: TRBJ1-5
CDR3aa: CASSLAGLNQPQHF
CDR3nt: TGCGCCAGCAGCTTGGCAGGGTTGAATCAGCCCCAGCATTTT

d_gene: TRBD1
v_gene: TRBV18
abundance: -
j_gene: TRBJ1-4
CDR3aa: CASQQGANEKLFF
CDR3nt: TGTGCCAGCCAACAGGGGGCTAATGAAAAACTGTTTTTT

d_gene: -
v_gene: TRBV19
abundance: few
j_gene: TRBJ1-4
CDR3aa: CASTYKATNEKLFF
CDR3nt: TGTGCCAGTACCTATAAAGCAACTAATGAAAAACTGTTTTTT

d_gene: TRBD1
v_gene: TRBV4-3
abundance: -
j_gene: TRBJ2-7
CDR3aa: CASSQDPTGQYEQYF
CDR3nt: TGCGCCAGCAGCCAAGATCCGACAGGGCAGTACGAGCAGTACTTC

d_gene: -
v_gene: TRBV27
abundance: -
j_gene: TRBJ2-2
CDR3aa: CASSLGGGTGELFF
CDR3nt: TGTGCCAGCAGTTTGGGGGGTGGCACCGGGGAGCTGTTTTTT

d_gene: -
v_gene: TRBV5-6
abundance: few
j_gene: TRBJ2-2
CDR3aa: CASRRQGPGELFF
CDR3nt: TGTGCCAGCAGACGCCAGGGCCCCGGGGAGCTGTTTTTT

d_gene: -
v_gene: TRBV5-1
abundance: -
j_gene: TRBJ2-7
CDR3aa: CASSDTNYEQYF
CDR3nt: TGCGCCAGTAGCGACACGAATTACGAGCAGTACTTC

d_gene: TRBD1
v_gene: TRBV4-3
abundance: -
j_gene: TRBJ2-7
CDR3aa: CASSQAGQGAYEQYF
CDR3nt: TGCGCCAGCAGCCAAGCCGGACAGGGGGCCTACGAGCAGTACTTC

d_gene: -
v_gene: TRBV7-2
abundance: once
j_gene: TRBJ2-1
CDR3aa: CASSLVGTYNEQFF
CDR3nt: TGTGCCAGCAGCTTAGTCGGGACCTACAATGAGCAGTTCTTC

d_gene: TRBD2
v_gene: TRBV30
abundance: -
j_gene: TRBJ2-1
CDR3aa: CAWSVRRGLAGSSSYNEQFF
CDR3nt: TGTGCCTGGAGTGTACGTCGGGGACTAGCGGGATCAAGCTCCTACAATGAGCAGTTCTTC

d_gene: TRBD2
v_gene: TRBV6-1
abundance: -
j_gene: TRBJ2-7
CDR3aa: CASTRTSGRYEQYF
CDR3nt: TGTGCCAGCACCCGGACTAGCGGGCGCTACGAGCAGTACTTC

d_gene: -
v_gene: TRBV9
abundance: -
j_gene: TRBJ1-5
CDR3aa: CASSVSGDDQPQHF
CDR3nt: TGTGCCAGCAGTGTTTCGGGGGACGATCAGCCCCAGCATTTT

d_gene: -
v_gene: TRBV30
abundance: -
j_gene: TRBJ2-7
CDR3aa: CAWMRGREQYF
CDR3nt: TGTGCCTGGATGAGAGGTCGCGAGCAGTACTTC

d_gene: TRBD1
v_gene: TRBV19
abundance: -
j_gene: TRBJ2-7
CDR3aa: CASSPRDRGYYEQYF
CDR3nt: TGTGCCAGTAGTCCCCGGGACAGGGGCTACTACGAGCAGTACTTC

d_gene: TRBD1
v_gene: TRBV18
abundance: -
j_gene: TRBJ2-7
CDR3aa: CASSLGQALSYEQYF
CDR3nt: TGTGCCAGCTCACTTGGACAGGCGTTATCCTACGAGCAGTACTTC

d_gene: -
v_gene: TRBV12-5
abundance: -
j_gene: TRBJ1-4
CDR3aa: CASGLFGPEKLFF
CDR3nt: TGTGCTAGTGGTTTGTTTGGCCCAGAAAAACTGTTTTTT

d_gene: -
v_gene: TRBV2
abundance: -
j_gene: TRBJ2-7
CDR3aa: CASSAKRSLYEQYF
CDR3nt: TGTGCCAGCAGTGCTAAGCGGAGCCTCTACGAGCAGTACTTC

d_gene: -
v_gene: TRBV5-4
abundance: -
j_gene: TRBJ1-1
CDR3aa: CALSGTEAFF
CDR3nt: TGTGCCCTCAGCGGCACTGAAGCTTTCTTT

d_gene: -
v_gene: TRBV11-2
abundance: -
j_gene: TRBJ1-1
CDR3aa: CASSPRTEMEAFF
CDR3nt: TGTGCCAGCAGCCCTCGGACAGAAATGGAAGCTTTCTTT

d_gene: TRBD2
v_gene: TRBV6-5
abundance: -
j_gene: TRBJ2-1
CDR3aa: CASSYGSGRYNEQFF
CDR3nt: TGTGCCAGCAGTTACGGTAGCGGGAGGTACAATGAGCAGTTCTTC

d_gene: -
v_gene: TRBV11-2
abundance: -
j_gene: TRBJ1-2
CDR3aa: CASSFSGYGYTF
CDR3nt: TGTGCCAGCAGCTTTTCAGGCTATGGCTACACCTTC

d_gene: -
v_gene: TRBV7-3
abundance: -
j_gene: TRBJ2-3
CDR3aa: CASSFDGRGDTQYF
CDR3nt: TGTGCCAGCAGCTTCGACGGAAGGGGCGATACGCAGTATTTT

d_gene: TRBD2
v_gene: TRBV7-2
abundance: -
j_gene: TRBJ2-7
CDR3aa: CASSLAPGLAGSPYEQYF
CDR3nt: TGTGCCAGCAGCTTAGCGCCCGGACTAGCGGGGTCCCCCTACGAGCAGTACTTC

d_gene: -
v_gene: TRBV5-6
abundance: -
j_gene: TRBJ2-3
CDR3aa: CASSLEAGWPDTQYF
CDR3nt: TGTGCCAGCAGCTTGGAGGCAGGGTGGCCAGATACGCAGTATTTT

d_gene: -
v_gene: TRBV4-1
abundance: -
j_gene: TRBJ1-5
CDR3aa: CASSQLWGPQPQHF
CDR3nt: TGCGCCAGCAGCCAGCTGTGGGGGCCTCAGCCCCAGCATTTT

d_gene: TRBD1
v_gene: TRBV30
abundance: -
j_gene: TRBJ1-1
CDR3aa: CAWKTGSGGVNTEAFF
CDR3nt: TGTGCCTGGAAGACCGGGTCAGGGGGAGTGAACACTGAAGCTTTCTTT

d_gene: -
v_gene: TRBV27
abundance: -
j_gene: TRBJ2-1
CDR3aa: CASHERVRQFF
CDR3nt: TGTGCCAGCCACGAGCGGGTCAGGCAGTTCTTC

d_gene: TRBD1
v_gene: TRBV19
abundance: once
j_gene: TRBJ1-1
CDR3aa: CASSNRDRGAEAFF
CDR3nt: TGTGCCAGTAGTAATAGAGACAGGGGAGCTGAAGCTTTCTTT

d_gene: TRBD2
v_gene: TRBV11-2
abundance: -
j_gene: TRBJ2-7
CDR3aa: CASSAGVARREQYF
CDR3nt: TGTGCCAGCAGCGCGGGAGTCGCGCGGCGCGAGCAGTACTTC

d_gene: -
v_gene: TRBV6-5
abundance: few
j_gene: TRBJ2-5
CDR3aa: CASSRRWGREYF
CDR3nt: TGTGCCAGCAGTCGGAGATGGGGCCGTGAGTACTTC

d_gene: TRBD1
v_gene: TRBV19
abundance: -
j_gene: TRBJ2-4
CDR3aa: CASSTGQTLAKNIQYF
CDR3nt: TGTGCCAGTAGTACGGGACAGACTTTAGCCAAAAACATTCAGTACTTC

d_gene: -
v_gene: TRBV7-2
abundance: -
j_gene: TRBJ2-7
CDR3aa: CASSRTHGYEQYF
CDR3nt: TGTGCCAGCAGCCGGACACACGGCTACGAGCAGTACTTC

d_gene: -
v_gene: TRBV5-1
abundance: few
j_gene: TRBJ2-7
CDR3aa: CASSLSSYEQYF
CDR3nt: TGCGCCAGCAGTCTTAGTTCCTACGAGCAGTACTTC

d_gene: -
v_gene: TRBV2
abundance: -
j_gene: TRBJ2-7
CDR3aa: CASTRSYEQYF
CDR3nt: TGTGCCAGCACCAGATCTTACGAGCAGTACTTC

d_gene: TRBD2
v_gene: TRBV19
abundance: few
j_gene: TRBJ2-7
CDR3aa: CASSITGTSDFEQYF
CDR3nt: TGTGCCAGTAGTATCACTGGGACTAGCGATTTCGAGCAGTACTTC

d_gene: TRBD2
v_gene: TRBV7-3
abundance: -
j_gene: TRBJ2-1
CDR3aa: CASSFWGTSGGGGYNEQFF
CDR3nt: TGTGCCAGCAGCTTCTGGGGGACTAGCGGGGGCGGAGGGTACAATGAGCAGTTCTTC

d_gene: TRBD1
v_gene: TRBV5-1
abundance: -
j_gene: TRBJ1-4
CDR3aa: CASSRNRDRANEKLFF
CDR3nt: TGCGCCAGCAGCCGTAACCGGGACAGGGCAAATGAAAAACTGTTTTTT

d_gene: TRBD2
v_gene: TRBV27
abundance: -
j_gene: TRBJ2-1
CDR3aa: CASSLRTSGKGNEQFF
CDR3nt: TGTGCCAGCAGTTTAAGGACTAGCGGGAAGGGGAATGAGCAGTTCTTC

d_gene: TRBD1
v_gene: TRBV9
abundance: -
j_gene: TRBJ1-6
CDR3aa: CASSGGTGGNSPLHF
CDR3nt: TGTGCCAGCAGCGGGGGGACAGGGGGGAATTCACCCCTCCACTTT

d_gene: -
v_gene: TRBV6-1
abundance: -
j_gene: TRBJ2-7
CDR3aa: CASRGTRSYEQYF
CDR3nt: TGTGCCAGCAGGGGGACAAGATCTTACGAGCAGTACTTC

d_gene: TRBD1
v_gene: TRBV13
abundance: -
j_gene: TRBJ2-7
CDR3aa: CASSLGTGQLSYEQYF
CDR3nt: TGTGCCAGCAGCTTGGGGACAGGCCAGCTCTCCTACGAGCAGTACTTC

d_gene: -
v_gene: TRBV30
abundance: -
j_gene: TRBJ1-2
CDR3aa: CAWSTPRGVYTF
CDR3nt: TGTGCCTGGAGTACCCCCCGGGGGGTCTACACCTTC

d_gene: TRBD1
v_gene: TRBV7-2
abundance: -
j_gene: TRBJ1-2
CDR3aa: CASSLDQGARGYTF
CDR3nt: TGTGCCAGCAGCTTAGATCAGGGGGCGCGGGGCTACACCTTC